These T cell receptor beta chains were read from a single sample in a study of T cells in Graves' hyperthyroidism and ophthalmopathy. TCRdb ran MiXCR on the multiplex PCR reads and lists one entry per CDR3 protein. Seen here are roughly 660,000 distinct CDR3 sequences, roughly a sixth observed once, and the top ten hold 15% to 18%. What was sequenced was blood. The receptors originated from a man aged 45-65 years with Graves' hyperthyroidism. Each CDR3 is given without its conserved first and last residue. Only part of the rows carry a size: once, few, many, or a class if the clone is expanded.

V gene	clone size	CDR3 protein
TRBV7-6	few	ASSLEGADQPQH
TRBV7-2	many	ASSTHSTGGGGYT
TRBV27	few	ASGDREDYGYT
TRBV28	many	ASSALGELSSYEQY
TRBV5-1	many	ASSRRTDYNEQF
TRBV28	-	AGQAGDNTEAF
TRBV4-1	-	ASSQLTTNTGELF
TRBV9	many	ASRSGDINTGELF
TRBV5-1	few	ASSLTVPSGANVLT
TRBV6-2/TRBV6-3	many	ASSYSTGGRQPQH
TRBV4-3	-	ASSQVGRGPDNEQF
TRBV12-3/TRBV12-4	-	ASSLEGTGGNGYT
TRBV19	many	ASSLSGTQRTDTQY
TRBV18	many	ASSPVEDDQPQH
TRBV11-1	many	ASRPRTGTDYGYT
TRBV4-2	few	ASSQDLLLGDNEQF
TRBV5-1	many	ASSLIAGGGETQY
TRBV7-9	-	ASSYGGGSEQY
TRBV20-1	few	RAPGGLDSPLH
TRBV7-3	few	ASSFFRVDEQF
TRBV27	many	ASNGQGAGETQY
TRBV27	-	ASSDPGTSGAQSYNEQF
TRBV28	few	ASSLIPGGYT
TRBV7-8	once	ASSLGGALNQPQH
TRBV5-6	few	ASSFWVDTQY
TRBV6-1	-	ASSAARDRGPYEQY
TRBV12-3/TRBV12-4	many	ASNPDRGTEQY
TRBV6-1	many	ASSPYRIAGAQETQY
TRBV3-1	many	ASSRRRGLGNTEAF
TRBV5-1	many	ASSFISSYEQY
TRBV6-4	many	AGILVKETQY
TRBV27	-	ASSSSGISTGELF
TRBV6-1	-	ASTPKVGTDTQY
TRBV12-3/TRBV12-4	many	ASSLQVNYGYT
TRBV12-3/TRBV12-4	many	ASSTGTGNSPLH
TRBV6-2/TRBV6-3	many	ASSYSFRVGGTSGYEQY
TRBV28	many	ASISRWAYEQY
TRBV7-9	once	ASSWDSGNYEQY
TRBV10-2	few	ASSSWGFQETQY
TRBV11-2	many	ASSLVAETQY
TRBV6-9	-	ASSSRALDYEQY
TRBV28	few	ASSLDRAGETQY
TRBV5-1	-	ASSLALSGIDEQF